A single sample is the source of the 24 T cell receptor beta chains below, sequenced in a study of blood T cell repertoires in COVID-19. Some clones are missing from TCRdb's copy, which holds only in-frame ones; the method was immunoSEQ multiplex PCR. The table lists about 240,000 clones, 75% to 85% of them singletons, with roughly 4.7% in the top ten. What was sequenced was peripheral blood. Source of these receptors: a woman aged 70-85 years with acute or convalescent COVID-19.

J is TRBJ2-1 and V is TRBV5-6; possibly TRBD1 for D (5 bases). CDR3 size: 12 residues. Germline CDR1 is SGHDT and CDR2 is YYEEEE. The V and J ends lost 6 bases and 14 bases respectively, with 18 bases between them. CDR3 sequence reads: CASTLPGSREFF. CDR3 DNA sequence: TGTGCCAGCACCTTACCCGGAAGCAGGGAGTTCTTC.

The chain uses TRBV5-1 and TRBJ2-5; 8 bases map to TRBD1. There are 15 residues in the CDR3. V gave up 4 bases and J gave up 0 bases; unmatched junction bases: 5. The germline gives CDR1 SGHRS, CDR2 YFSETQ. The CDR3 reads CASSLQGQDQETQYF. The CDR3 DNA sequence: TGCGCCAGCAGCCTCCAGGGACAGGACCAAGAGACCCAGTACTTC.

The genes are TRBV7-2 and TRBJ2-3, with 7 bases that match TRBD1. The CDR3 is 16 amino acids. Germline V gives CDR1 SGHTA, CDR2 FQGNSA. With 2 bases clipped from V and 4 bases from J, the junction kept 9 bases outside the gene matches. CDR3 bases: TGTGCCAGCAGCTTAAGAACAGGGGCGCAATCAGATACGCAGTATTTT. Encoded protein: CASSLRTGAQSDTQYF.

This clone appeared a single time. The J gene is TRBJ2-5, the V gene TRBV3-1 (or the pseudogene TRBV3-2); 9 bases align to TRBD2. The germline V gene has CDR1 LGHDT and CDR2 YNNKEL (reference sequence). V lost 4 bases and J lost 3; bases outside the gene matches: 0. The CDR3 totals 13 residues. The CDR3 DNA reads TGTGCCAGCAGCCCTAGCGGGGAAGAGACCCAGTACTTC. Translated: CASSPSGEETQYF.

The J gene is TRBJ2-7, the V gene TRBV28, with a possible D match to TRBD2 (7 bases). The length of the CDR3 is 13 residues. Germline values: CDR1 MDHEN, CDR2 SYDVKM. Trimming took 9 bases from V and 4 from J, leaving 16 bases between them. CDR3 loop: CASLGGGRYEQYF. CDR3 nucleotides: TGTGCCAGTCTGGGAGGGGGTAGGTACGAGCAGTACTTC.

The J gene is TRBJ1-2, the V gene TRBV18; D possibly corresponds to TRBD1 (6 bases). Trimming took 3 bases from V and 8 from J, leaving 16 bases between them. The CDR3 length is 14 residues. Germline V gene data show CDR1 as KGHSH and CDR2 as LQKENI. The CDR3 region is CASSPTGGQTGYTF. Here the CDR3 DNA reads TGTGCCAGCTCACCCACCGGGGGGCAGACAGGCTACACCTTC.

V usage is TRBV3-1 (or the pseudogene TRBV3-2) and J usage is TRBJ2-1; 7 bases match TRBD2. The length of the CDR3 is 16 residues. After removal of 4 bases from V and 7 bases from J, the junction contained 13 bases not matched to a gene. The germline V gene has CDR1 LGHDT and CDR2 YNNKEL (reference sequence). The CDR3 nucleotides read TGTGCCAGCAGCCCCGGGGGGAGCGGCCAATGGAATGAGCAGTTCTTC. Translation: CASSPGGSGQWNEQFF.

This clone was seen only a few times. The rearrangement links TRBV24-1 to TRBJ1-1; no firm D call. CDR3 length equals 13 residues. Trimming shortened V by 3 bases and J by 4 bases, and 8 bases separated the two germline ends. Germline lookup yields CDR1 KGHDR and CDR2 SFDVKD. The CDR3 region has the DNA TGTGCCACCAGTGATACGGGTGTCACTGAAGCTTTCTTT. Its translation: CATSDTGVTEAFF.

The chain combines TRBV29-1 with TRBJ2-7; 7 nucleotides agree with TRBD1. The CDR3 contains 15 residues. The germline V gene encodes CDR1 SQVTM and CDR2 ANQGSEA. The V segment lost 0 bases and the J segment 5 bases; nucleotides outside the gene matches: 10. The CDR3 DNA follows: TGCAGCGTTGAAGATTGGCCAGGGGGTCTTAACGAGCAGTACTTC. Its translation is CSVEDWPGGLNEQYF.

The genes are TRBV15 and TRBJ2-1, with D unclear. The germline CDR1 and CDR2 sequences are LNHNV and YYDKDF (reference sequence). This CDR3 contains 13 residues. V was clipped by 1 base and J by 8 bases, with 9 bases between them. The CDR3 DNA reads TGTGCCACCAGCAGAGGGGCCGACGATGAGCAGTTCTTC. Translating it yields CATSRGADDEQFF. The variable domain in full, with the rest retrieved from reference TRBV15 and TRBJ2-1, is DAMVIQNPRYQVTQFGKPVTLSCSQTLNHNVMYWYQQKSSQAPKLLFHYYDKDFNNEADTPDNFQSRRPNTSFCFLDIRSPGLGDTAMYLCATSRGADDEQFFGPGTRLTVL.

The chain uses TRBV19 and TRBJ1-5, with 7 positions matching TRBD1. This CDR3 comprises 14 residues. The J segment lost 10 bases and the V segment lost 9 bases, leaving 15 bases of the junction unmatched. Germline V gives CDR1 LNHDA, CDR2 SQIVND (reference sequence). The CDR3 loop reads CASQPDRSSYPQHF. The CDR3 DNA is TGTGCCAGCCAACCGGACAGGTCCTCTTATCCCCAGCATTTT. The variable domain in full, completed from reference TRBV19 and TRBJ1-5, reads DGGITQSPKYLFRKEGQNVTLSCEQNLNHDAMYWYRQDPGQGLRLIYYSQIVNDFQKGDIAEGYSVSREKKESFPLTVTSAQKNPTAFYLCASQPDRSSYPQHFGDGTRLSIL.

The CDR3 coding sequence is TGTGCCAGCACCGTTGACTCCGGGACACCAGGAAACACCATATATTTT. It is translated as CASTVDSGTPGNTIYF. V is TRBV21-1 and J is TRBJ1-3; the D segment call TRBD1 is taken from the table without a DNA check. TRBV21-1 is shown as a pseudogene. The CDR3 sequence is 16 residues long.

This clone came up a few times. The CDR3 sequence is CASSRGTGKNEQFF. The CDR3 DNA is TGCGCCAGCAGTCGCGGGACAGGGAAAAATGAGCAGTTCTTC. The gene calls are TRBV5-1 and TRBJ2-1; 9 bases agree with TRBD1. The CDR3 length is 14 residues. Unmatched junction bases numbered 7, after V lost 5 bases and J lost 7 bases. CDR1 and CDR2 from the germline V gene are SGHRS and YFSETQ.

The rearrangement joins TRBV6-5 to TRBJ2-7, with a possible D match to TRBD1 (6 bases). Germline V gives CDR1 MNHEY, CDR2 SVGAGI. The CDR3 sequence is 15 residues long. The V and J ends lost 2 bases and 3 bases respectively, with 14 bases between them. This CDR3 is CASSYQKDRVYEQYF. As DNA, the CDR3 is TGTGCCAGCAGTTACCAGAAGGACAGAGTCTACGAGCAGTACTTC.

This clone was recorded a few times. This chain links TRBV6-4 with TRBJ2-1, with no clear D. Trimming shortened V by 5 bases and J by 3 bases, and 14 bases separated the two germline ends. CDR3 length equals 15 residues. In germline, CDR1 is MRHNA, CDR2 SNTAGT. CDR3 region: CASSKRNEVYNEQFF. Written as DNA, the CDR3 is TGTGCCAGCAGTAAAAGGAACGAGGTCTACAATGAGCAGTTCTTC.

V gene TRBV4-3 combines with J gene TRBJ2-1; D remains ambiguous. Germline V gene sequence: CDR1 LGHNA, CDR2 YSLEER. CDR3 size: 13 residues. Trimming shortened V by 5 bases and J by 3 bases, and 8 bases separated the two germline ends. CDR3 residues: CASSFERYNEQFF. For the CDR3, the DNA is TGCGCCAGCAGCTTCGAGCGCTACAATGAGCAGTTCTTC.

This clone was detected only a few times. In nucleotides, the CDR3 is TGTGCCAGCAGTTCGGCCGTGTCGGGCACCGGGGAGCTGTTTTTT. This sequence encodes CASSSAVSGTGELFF. The chain joins TRBV6-5 to TRBJ2-2; D unresolved. CDR3 length equals 15 residues. V dropped 4 bases and J dropped 4 bases, with 13 bases sitting between them. Germline V gene sequence: CDR1 MNHEY, CDR2 SVGAGI.

The CDR3 is CASSLQGRGNYGYTF. For the CDR3, the DNA is TGTGCCAGCAGTTTGCAGGGTAGGGGTAACTATGGCTACACCTTC. The V and J genes are TRBV27 and TRBJ1-2, with D possibly matching TRBD1 (5 bases). CDR1 is MNHEY and CDR2 is SMNVEV in the germline V gene (reference sequence). The CDR3 is 15 amino acids. V gave up 3 bases and J gave up 1 base, with 12 bases separating them.

This chain links TRBV3-1 (or the pseudogene TRBV3-2) with TRBJ2-3, with TRBD2 matching 8 bases. V lost 2 bases and J lost 5; bases outside the gene matches: 6. Germline CDR1 LGHDT, CDR2 YNNKEL (reference sequence). The CDR3 covers 15 residues. CDR3 amino acids: CASSQLGLVEDTQYF. CDR3 coding DNA: TGTGCCAGCAGCCAACTGGGACTAGTGGAAGATACGCAGTATTTT.

This clone has just one count. The chain links TRBV9 to TRBJ1-6; 11 bases agree with TRBD1. The CDR3 runs to 15 residues. Germline-derived CDR1 and CDR2 are SGDLS and YYNGEE. Germline trimming cut 3 bases from V and 7 bases from J; bases unmatched to any gene: 3. CDR3 protein: CASSERTGGNSPLHF. The CDR3 region has the DNA TGTGCCAGCAGCGAACGGACAGGGGGCAATTCACCCCTCCACTTT.

This clone was seen more than once but under ten times. The CDR3 coding sequence is TGTGCCAGCAGCGTTCATGGGCCCTATAATTCACCCCTCCACTTT. Amino acid sequence: CASSVHGPYNSPLHF. The rearrangement links TRBV7-9 to TRBJ1-6; no firm D call. V was trimmed by 5 bases and J by 2 bases, leaving 10 bases between them. Germline V gene lookup returns CDR1 SEHNR and CDR2 FQNEAQ (reference sequence). The CDR3 is made up of 15 amino acids. The complete variable domain, with remaining parts taken from reference TRBV7-9 and TRBJ1-6, reads DTGVSQNPRHKITKRGQNVTFRCDPISEHNRLYWYRQTLGQGPEFLTYFQNEAQLEKSRLLSDRFSAERPKGSFSTLEIQRTEQGDSAMYLCASSVHGPYNSPLHFGNGTRLTVT.

The rearrangement joins TRBV4-1 to TRBJ1-5, with D possibly TRBD1 on 6 matching bases. CDR3 length: 15 residues. Trimming removed 1 base from V and 6 bases from J, with 13 bases in between. In germline, CDR1 is MGHRA, CDR2 YSYEKL. The DNA for the CDR3 is TGCGCCAGCAGCCAAGTGAGGGAGGGGGGTCAGCCCCAGCATTTT. Amino acid sequence: CASSQVREGGQPQHF.

This chain joins TRBV5-4 and TRBJ2-5, with 11 nucleotides matching TRBD2. CDR1 and CDR2 (germline): SGHNT, YYREEE (reference sequence). V lost 0 bases, J lost 3 bases, and 1 base stayed unmatched. This CDR3 contains 15 residues. For the CDR3, the DNA is TGTGCCAGCAGCTTGGATAGCGGGGGGGAAGAGACCCAGTACTTC. Protein: CASSLDSGGEETQYF.

V gene TRBV4-1 combines with J gene TRBJ2-1; 8 positions match TRBD2. This CDR3 contains 17 residues. Germline values: CDR1 MGHRA, CDR2 YSYEKL. Trimming removed 4 bases from V and 1 base from J; junction bases left unmatched: 9. The CDR3 DNA reads as TGCGCCAGCAGCCTTACTAGCGGCTCGGGGTCCTACAATGAGCAGTTCTTC. Translation: CASSLTSGSGSYNEQFF.